Included here is one T cell receptor (beta chain) sequence, with context. What it binds is not known. Germline V gives CDR1 LNHDA, CDR2 SQIVND (reference sequence). V was pared by 6 bases and J by 3 bases, with 3 bases of the junction left unmatched. The CDR3 has 13 amino acids. This entry belongs to a study of OX40 agonist ivuxolimab in advanced cancers. Study summary: The patients received agonistic anti-OX40 (CD134) antibody ivuxolimab. Patients receiving dose escalation had hepatocellular carcinoma, melanoma, renal cell or head and neck cancer. Study-wide points: Clonal expansion by week 6 occurred in CD4+ and CD8+ blood T cells (at 0.1 to 3.0 mg/kg).

Assay used: immunoSEQ multiplex PCR; TCRdb lists only in-frame clones, some missing. The repertoire holds nearly 65,000 clones, with approximately 90% as singletons. The sequence came from an adult with an advanced solid tumor such as melanoma, head and neck, liver or kidney cancer. The V call is TRBV19, the J call TRBJ2-7, with 9 bases that match TRBD1. Source: CD4+ or CD8+ T cells sorted from blood, taken in a trial of the OX40 agonist ivuxolimab. DNA for the CDR3: TGTGCCAGTAGCACAGGGGGCGGCTACGAGCAGTACTTC. Protein: CASSTGGGYEQYF.